This T cell receptor beta chain was identified in a study of shared clonotypes between healthy human individuals. Study in general: CD4 naive and CD4 memory each took three plates per donor, while CD8 naive took two and CD8 memory one. Whole-study findings and limits: In a few donors, about 5% of naive CD4 clonotypes appeared in common. The low donor count limited represented genetic and exposure-history diversity.

Deletions cut 7 bases from V and 0 bases from J, with 18 bases between. The CDR3 sequence is 17 residues long. Germline CDR1 and CDR2: SGHAT and FQNNGV. Study processing details: There were no quality scores in the junction-only immunoSEQ sequences, so filtering differed. TCRdb keeps only in-frame clones here, not all; method: immunoSEQ multiplex PCR. V, J and clone size are taken as reported in that table, and D and trimming were inferred from the DNA itself. The profile shows some 1.4 million clones, around 97% of them singletons. Remarks on this clone: Its antigen is still unknown.

Material: naive CD4+ T cells sorted from blood. Sample subset: CD45RA+ positively selected. This receptor was obtained from a man aged 25-40 years in good health. The rearrangement joins TRBV11-2 to TRBJ2-2; D is uncertain. CDR3 residues: CASTAFFSVSNTGELFF. The CDR3, as DNA: TGTGCCAGCACCGCTTTCTTTTCGGTGTCGAACACCGGGGAGCTGTTTTTT.